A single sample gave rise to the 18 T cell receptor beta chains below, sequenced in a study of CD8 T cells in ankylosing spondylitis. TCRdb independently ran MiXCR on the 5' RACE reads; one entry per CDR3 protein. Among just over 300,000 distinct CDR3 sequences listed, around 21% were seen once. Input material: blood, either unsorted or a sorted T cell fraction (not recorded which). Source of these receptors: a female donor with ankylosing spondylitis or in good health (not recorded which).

The CDR3 region is CSALRQGRTDTQYF. In DNA form, the CDR3 reads TGCAGTGCTCTCCGACAGGGCCGCACAGATACGCAGTATTTT. The gene calls are TRBV20-1 and TRBJ2-3; 7 bases line up with TRBD1. J lost 1 base, V lost 5 bases, and 6 bases had no gene match. The CDR3 is 14 residues long. CDR1 is DFQATT and CDR2 is SNEGSKA in the germline V gene (reference sequence).

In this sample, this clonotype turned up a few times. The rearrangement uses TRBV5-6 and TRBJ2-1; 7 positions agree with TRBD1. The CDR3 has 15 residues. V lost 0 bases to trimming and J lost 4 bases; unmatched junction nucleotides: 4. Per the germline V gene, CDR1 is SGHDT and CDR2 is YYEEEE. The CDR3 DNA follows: TGTGCCAGCAGCTTGGGGGACAGACCGTACAATGAGCAGTTCTTC. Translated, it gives CASSLGDRPYNEQFF.

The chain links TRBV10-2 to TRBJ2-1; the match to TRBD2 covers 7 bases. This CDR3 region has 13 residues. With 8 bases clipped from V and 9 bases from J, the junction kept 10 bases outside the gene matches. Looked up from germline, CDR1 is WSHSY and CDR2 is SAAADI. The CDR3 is CASGAVERGEQFF. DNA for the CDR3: TGCGCCAGCGGCGCGGTTGAGCGGGGTGAGCAGTTCTTC.

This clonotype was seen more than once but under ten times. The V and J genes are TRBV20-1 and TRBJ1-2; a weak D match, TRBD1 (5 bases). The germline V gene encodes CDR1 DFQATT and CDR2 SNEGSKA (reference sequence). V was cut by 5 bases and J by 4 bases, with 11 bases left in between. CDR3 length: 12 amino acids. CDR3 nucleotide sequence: TGCAGTGCTCCCCTCAGGGTCTATGGCTACACCTTC. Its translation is CSAPLRVYGYTF.

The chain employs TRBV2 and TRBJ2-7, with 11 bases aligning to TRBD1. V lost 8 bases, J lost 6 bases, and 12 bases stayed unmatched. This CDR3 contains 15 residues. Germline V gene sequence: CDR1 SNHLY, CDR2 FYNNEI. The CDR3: CASGRDRGRGAEQYF. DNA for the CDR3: TGTGCCAGCGGCCGGGACAGGGGGAGGGGAGCCGAGCAGTACTTC.

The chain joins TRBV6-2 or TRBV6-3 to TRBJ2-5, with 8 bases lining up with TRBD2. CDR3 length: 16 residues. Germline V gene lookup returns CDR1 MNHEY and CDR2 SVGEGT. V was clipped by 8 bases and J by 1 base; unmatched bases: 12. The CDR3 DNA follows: TGTGCCAGCGGAACACAAGCGGGAGTAGGCCAAGAGACCCAGTACTTC. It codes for CASGTQAGVGQETQYF.

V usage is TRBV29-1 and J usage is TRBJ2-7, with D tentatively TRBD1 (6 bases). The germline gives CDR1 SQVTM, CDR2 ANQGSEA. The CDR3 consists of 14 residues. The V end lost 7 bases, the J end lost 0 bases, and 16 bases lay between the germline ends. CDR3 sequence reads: CSAKKQGSSYEQYF. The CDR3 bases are TGCAGCGCCAAGAAACAGGGAAGCTCCTACGAGCAGTACTTC.

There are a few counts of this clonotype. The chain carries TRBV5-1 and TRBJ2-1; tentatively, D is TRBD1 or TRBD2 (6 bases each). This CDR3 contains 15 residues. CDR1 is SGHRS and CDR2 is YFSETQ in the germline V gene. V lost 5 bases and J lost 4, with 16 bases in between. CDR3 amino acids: CASSPGDNHYNEQFF. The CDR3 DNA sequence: TGCGCCAGCAGTCCGGGGGACAACCATTACAATGAGCAGTTCTTC.

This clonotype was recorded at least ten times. DNA for the CDR3: TGCAGCGTACCAGCGGGGACCTGGGAGACCCAGTACTTC. It codes for CSVPAGTWETQYF. This chain connects TRBV29-1 to TRBJ2-5, with TRBD2 identical over 7 bases. The germline gives CDR1 SQVTM, CDR2 ANQGSEA. This CDR3 region has 13 residues. Germline trimming cut 6 bases from V and 5 bases from J; bases unmatched to any gene: 9.

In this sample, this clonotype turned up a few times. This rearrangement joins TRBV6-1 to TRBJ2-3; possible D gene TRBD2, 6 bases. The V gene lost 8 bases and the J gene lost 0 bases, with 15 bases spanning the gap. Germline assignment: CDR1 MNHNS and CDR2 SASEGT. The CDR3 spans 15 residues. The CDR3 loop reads CASSRSSDSTDTQYF. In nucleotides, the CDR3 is TGTGCCAGCTCGCGGTCTAGCGACAGCACAGATACGCAGTATTTT.

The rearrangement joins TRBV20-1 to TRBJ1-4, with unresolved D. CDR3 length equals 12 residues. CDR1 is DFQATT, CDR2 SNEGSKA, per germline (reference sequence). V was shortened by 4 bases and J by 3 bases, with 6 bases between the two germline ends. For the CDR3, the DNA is TGCAGTGCTACCGGGGCTAATGAAAAACTGTTTTTT. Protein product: CSATGANEKLFF.

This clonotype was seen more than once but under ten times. The chain's CDR3 is CASSELRANTGELFF. CDR3 nucleotides: TGTGCCAGCAGTGAACTGCGGGCCAACACCGGGGAGCTGTTTTTT. This rearrangement joins TRBV2 to TRBJ2-2; TRBD2 might be the D (5 bases). Trimming cost V 2 bases and J 2 bases, with 9 bases left between them. The CDR3 sequence is 15 residues long. Germline-derived CDR1 and CDR2 are SNHLY and FYNNEI.

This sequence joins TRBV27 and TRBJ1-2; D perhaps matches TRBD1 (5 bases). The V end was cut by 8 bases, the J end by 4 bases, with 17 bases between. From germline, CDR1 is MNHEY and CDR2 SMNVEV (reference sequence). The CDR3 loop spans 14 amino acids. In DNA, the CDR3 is TGTGCCAGCTGGGGGAATGGCCCCTCCTATGGCTACACCTTC. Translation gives CASWGNGPSYGYTF.

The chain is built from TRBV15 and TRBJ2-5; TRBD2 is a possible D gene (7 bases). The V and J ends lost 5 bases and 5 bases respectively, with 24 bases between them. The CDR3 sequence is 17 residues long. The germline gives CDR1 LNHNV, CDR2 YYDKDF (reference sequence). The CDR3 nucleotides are TGTGCCACCAGCCGAAGGGGGGCTGGCGGGAGCGCTGAGACCCAGTACTTC. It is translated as CATSRRGAGGSAETQYF.

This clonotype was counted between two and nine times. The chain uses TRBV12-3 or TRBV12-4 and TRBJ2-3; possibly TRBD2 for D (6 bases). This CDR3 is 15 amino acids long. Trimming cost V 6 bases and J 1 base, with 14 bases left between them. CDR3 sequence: CASSLSGDRTDTQYF. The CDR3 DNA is TGTGCCAGCAGCCTATCGGGGGATCGCACAGATACGCAGTATTTT.

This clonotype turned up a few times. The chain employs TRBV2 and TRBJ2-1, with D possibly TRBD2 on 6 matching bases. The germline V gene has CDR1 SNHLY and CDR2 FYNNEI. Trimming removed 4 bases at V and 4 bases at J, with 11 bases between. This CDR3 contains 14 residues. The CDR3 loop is CASSGGTYYNEQFF. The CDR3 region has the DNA TGTGCCAGCAGTGGCGGGACTTATTACAATGAGCAGTTCTTC.

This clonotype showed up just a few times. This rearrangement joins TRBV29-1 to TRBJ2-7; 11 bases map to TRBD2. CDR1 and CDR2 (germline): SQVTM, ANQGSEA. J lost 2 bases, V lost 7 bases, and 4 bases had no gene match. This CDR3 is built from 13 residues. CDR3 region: CSAGTSGAYEQYF. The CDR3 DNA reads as TGCAGCGCCGGGACTAGCGGCGCCTACGAGCAGTACTTC.

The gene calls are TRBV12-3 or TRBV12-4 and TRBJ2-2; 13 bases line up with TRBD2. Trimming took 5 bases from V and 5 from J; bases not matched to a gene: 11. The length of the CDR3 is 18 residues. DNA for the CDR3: TGTGCCAGCAGTAAAGAAGCCGGGACTAGCGGGGAAACCGGGGAGCTGTTTTTT. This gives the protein CASSKEAGTSGETGELFF.